This T cell receptor (beta chain) was sequenced for a study of blood T cell repertoires in COVID-19. Study summary: COVID-19 samples from acute and convalescent phases originated in the United States, Italy and Spain. PBMCs, B-cell-depleted T cells, or T cells were the source of the cDNA or gDNA that made up the material.

Libraries were prepared by immunoSEQ multiplex PCR; TCRdb keeps only in-frame clonotypes and omits some of them. The sample holds tens of thousands of clones, 85% to 90% seen once. The CDR3 spans 13 residues. Trimming stripped 4 bases from V and 2 bases from J, with 8 bases between. Germline lookup yields CDR1 SGHRS and CDR2 YFSETQ. Input material: peripheral blood. The rearrangement links TRBV5-1 to TRBJ2-3; D gene ambiguous. This clonotype was sampled from a man in his fifties with active or convalescent COVID-19. Written as DNA, the CDR3 is TGCGCCAGCAGCCCCTCCTACACAGATACGCAGTATTTT. Translating it yields CASSPSYTDTQYF.